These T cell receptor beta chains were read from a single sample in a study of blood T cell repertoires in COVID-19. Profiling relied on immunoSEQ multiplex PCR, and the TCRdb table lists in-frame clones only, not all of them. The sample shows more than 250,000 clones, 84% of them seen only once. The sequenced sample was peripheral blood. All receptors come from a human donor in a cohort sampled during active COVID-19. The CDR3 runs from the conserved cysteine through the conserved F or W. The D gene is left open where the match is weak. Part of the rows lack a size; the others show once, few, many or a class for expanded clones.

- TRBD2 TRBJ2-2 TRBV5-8 CASSLELGLAGVEELFF
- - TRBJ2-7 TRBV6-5 CASSYSTGYEQYF
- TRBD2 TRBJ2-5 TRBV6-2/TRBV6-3 CASSYRGPRGAQYF
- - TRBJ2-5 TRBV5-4 CASSLGLRGETQYF
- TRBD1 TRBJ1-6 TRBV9 CASSATGRNSPLHF
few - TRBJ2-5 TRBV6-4 CASRNRDTHTQYF
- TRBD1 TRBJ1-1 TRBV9 CASSVGQGASEAFF
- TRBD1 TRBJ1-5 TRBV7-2 CASSSRQGNQPQHF
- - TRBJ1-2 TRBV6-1 CASSESGGRYGYTF
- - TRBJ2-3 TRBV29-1 CSVAGHETQYF
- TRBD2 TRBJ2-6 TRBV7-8 CASSRSGRSGANVLTF
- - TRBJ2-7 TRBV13 CASSLGGGAQYEQYF
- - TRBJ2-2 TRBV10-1 CASSEAGNTGELFF
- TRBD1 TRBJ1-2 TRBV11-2 CASSLGHRGGRGYTF
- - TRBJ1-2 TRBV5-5 CASSLQDSYGYTF
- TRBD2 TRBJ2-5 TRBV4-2 CASSQDGAGGPGETQYF
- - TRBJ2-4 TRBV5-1 CASSLLVAGAKNIQYF
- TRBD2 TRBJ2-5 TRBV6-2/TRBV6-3 CASSRRASGQETQYF
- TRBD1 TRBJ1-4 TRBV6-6 CASSTARTGEREKLFF
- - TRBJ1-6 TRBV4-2 CASSQDLGGDSPLHF
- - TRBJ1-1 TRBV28 CASTGVEGSEAFF
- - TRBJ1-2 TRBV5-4 CASSLGQENYGYTF
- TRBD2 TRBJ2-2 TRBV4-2 CASSPGKGGGADTGELFF
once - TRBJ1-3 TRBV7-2 CASRANRVHGNTIYF
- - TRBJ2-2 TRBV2 CASTGQTTGELFF
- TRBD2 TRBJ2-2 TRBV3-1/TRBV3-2 CASTFGGRATGELFF
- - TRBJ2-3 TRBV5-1 CASSPRLNPTDTQYF
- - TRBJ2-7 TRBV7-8 CASSLGTASYEQYF
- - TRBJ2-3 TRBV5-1 CASSRDSSSTDTQYF
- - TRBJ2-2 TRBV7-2 CASSPRRGQGAQAGELFF
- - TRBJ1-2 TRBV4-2 CASSQDGSGYLGYTF
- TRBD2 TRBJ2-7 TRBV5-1 CASSAAGEAYGQYF
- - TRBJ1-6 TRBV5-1 CASSLDSNSPLHF
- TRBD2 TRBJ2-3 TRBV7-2 CASSVAGGSTDTQYF
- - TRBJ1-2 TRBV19 CASSISQVPYGYTF
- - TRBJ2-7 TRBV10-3 CAISESNRVSYEQYF
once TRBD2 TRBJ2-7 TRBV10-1 CASSKSSGNNEQYF